The next 24 T cell receptor beta chains were all read from a single sample in a study of blood T cells in healthy people across ages. Combining a sample-barcoded 5' primer with a J-beta primer mix, a second PCR ran for about 7 to 12 cycles. TCRdb independently ran MiXCR on the 5' RACE reads; one entry per CDR3 protein. The sample contains 550,000 to 800,000 distinct CDR3 sequences, 20% to 25% of which appear only once. The sample taken for sequencing was blood. These receptor sequences come from a man in his 70s in good health.

V gene TRBV3-1 combines with J gene TRBJ1-3; D ambiguous. Germline lookup yields CDR1 LGHDT and CDR2 YNNKEL (reference sequence). V was pared by 0 bases and J by 4 bases, with 7 bases between. The CDR3 spans 14 residues. CDR3 DNA sequence: TGTGCCAGCAGCCAAGAAGACTTCGGAAACACCATATATTTT. It codes for CASSQEDFGNTIYF.

This clonotype was seen many times. The chain links TRBV6-2 or TRBV6-3 to TRBJ2-5; no clear D. V shed 4 bases and J shed 11 bases, with 11 bases lying between them. In germline, CDR1 is MNHEY, CDR2 SVGEGT. There are 11 residues in the CDR3. The CDR3 DNA is TGTGCCAGCAGTTCCGCCTCATCGCAGTACTTC. Its protein product is CASSSASSQYF.

J is TRBJ1-4 and V is TRBV7-9, with D unclear. Between the trimmed V and J ends, which lost 1 base and 5 bases, there was a span of 11 bases. CDR3 length: 15 amino acids. Germline assignment: CDR1 SEHNR and CDR2 FQNEAQ (reference sequence). Written as DNA, the CDR3 is TGTGCCAGCAGCTTAGGGCCAGCGATAAATGAAAAACTGTTTTTT. As protein: CASSLGPAINEKLFF.

This clonotype was counted many times. The chain carries TRBV7-2 and TRBJ2-1, with 8 bases identical to TRBD1. Looked up from germline, CDR1 is SGHTA and CDR2 is FQGNSA. J gave up 7 bases and V 1 base, and 9 bases lay outside the gene matches. The CDR3 is 16 residues long. The CDR3 sequence is CASSLGTRGLGNEQFF. Written as DNA, the CDR3 is TGTGCCAGCAGCTTAGGAACCAGGGGGCTAGGTAATGAGCAGTTCTTC.

This clonotype showed up just a few times. V usage is TRBV2 and J usage is TRBJ2-7; TRBD1 matches 8 bases. The CDR3 totals 14 residues. The V segment lost 5 bases and the J segment 1 base; nucleotides outside the gene matches: 4. The germline V gene encodes CDR1 SNHLY and CDR2 FYNNEI. CDR3 amino acids: CASSIDRGSYEQYF. CDR3 sequence (DNA): TGTGCCAGCAGTATAGACAGGGGTTCCTACGAGCAGTACTTC.

This clonotype has more than one count but fewer than ten. The gene calls are TRBV7-3 and TRBJ2-7, with 10 bases that match TRBD1. J lost 3 bases, V lost 3 bases, and 5 bases had no gene match. The germline CDR1 and CDR2 sequences are SGHTA and FQGTGA. CDR3 length equals 15 residues. DNA for the CDR3: TGTGCCAGCAGCTTGGGACAGGGGATAGTCTACGAGCAGTACTTC. Its protein product is CASSLGQGIVYEQYF. The full variable domain, in which reference TRBV7-3 and TRBJ2-7 provide the parts outside the CDR3, is GAGVSQTPSNKVTEKGKYVELRCDPISGHTALYWYRQSLGQGPEFLIYFQGTGAADDSGLPNDRFFAVRPEGSVSTLKIQRTERGDSAVYLCASSLGQGIVYEQYFGPGTRLTVT.

This clonotype was seen many times. This chain uses TRBV7-3 with TRBJ2-3, with D tentatively TRBD2 (5 bases). Trimming cost V 2 bases and J 5 bases, with 8 bases left between them. The CDR3 length is 13 residues. The germline V gene encodes CDR1 SGHTA and CDR2 FQGTGA. The CDR3 loop is CASSLGAGDTQYF. CDR3 coding DNA: TGTGCCAGCAGCTTAGGCGCGGGAGATACGCAGTATTTT.

For the CDR3, the DNA is TGTGCCAGCAGCTCGAGCACCGGGACCTACGAGCAGTACTTC. It encodes CASSSSTGTYEQYF. V is TRBV11-2 and J is TRBJ2-7, with D perhaps TRBD2 (5 bases). The germline V gene has CDR1 SGHAT and CDR2 FQNNGV. This CDR3 region has 14 residues. The germline V and J ends were trimmed by 4 bases and 2 bases, with 12 bases remaining between them.

V and J are TRBV2 and TRBJ2-6; no firm D call. Germline V gene data show CDR1 as SNHLY and CDR2 as FYNNEI. This CDR3 has 15 residues. Trimming stripped 3 bases from V and 4 bases from J, with 10 bases between. CDR3 sequence reads: CASSDLAPGANVLTF. The DNA of the CDR3 is TGTGCCAGCAGTGATCTGGCTCCAGGGGCCAACGTCCTGACTTTC. The whole variable domain, filled in from reference TRBV2 and TRBJ2-6, reads EPEVTQTPSHQVTQMGQEVILRCVPISNHLYFYWYRQILGQKVEFLVSFYNNEISEKSEIFDDQFSVERPDGSNFTLKIRSTKLEDSAMYFCASSDLAPGANVLTFGAGSRLTVL.

The CDR3 nucleotides read TGTGCCAGCTCACCCCGGGCCAACTCCTACAATGAGCAGTTCTTC. Translation gives CASSPRANSYNEQFF. V and J are TRBV18 and TRBJ2-1; D ambiguous. The CDR3 totals 15 residues. CDR1 is KGHSH and CDR2 is LQKENI in the germline V gene. V lost 3 bases to trimming and J lost 0 bases, with 9 bases between them. Full variable domain (missing parts from reference TRBV18 and TRBJ2-1): NAGVMQNPRHLVRRRGQEARLRCSPMKGHSHVYWYRQLPEEGLKFMVYLQKENIIDESGMPKERFSAEFPKEGPSILRIQQVVRGDSAAYFCASSPRANSYNEQFFGPGTRLTVL.

Points on this clonotype: A read error is possible here, since a much larger clone lies one base away. The chain joins TRBV29-1 to TRBJ2-3, with TRBD2 matching over 7 bases. The CDR3 runs 13 residues. Germline V lookup: CDR1 SQVTM, CDR2 ANQGSEA. This chain's CDR3 is CSARTSTTDTRYF. The CDR3 nucleotides are TGCAGCGCCCGGACTAGTACCACAGATACGCGGTATTTT.

This sequence joins TRBV3-1 and TRBJ1-4; TRBD1 might be the D (6 bases). Germline V gene lookup returns CDR1 LGHDT and CDR2 YNNKEL (reference sequence). V was pared by 1 base and J by 8 bases, with 14 bases between. The CDR3 has 15 residues. Here the CDR3 DNA reads TGTGCCAGCAGCCAAGGCGCCCGGGGGCGGGAAAAACTGTTTTTT. Amino acid sequence: CASSQGARGREKLFF.

J is TRBJ2-5 and V is TRBV12-3 or TRBV12-4; no reliable D call. The CDR3 consists of 15 residues. Trimming removed 7 bases at V and 0 bases at J, with 15 bases between. This CDR3 is CASTVRRQYQETQYF. For the CDR3, the DNA is TGTGCCAGCACGGTACGGCGGCAGTACCAAGAGACCCAGTACTTC.

The chain uses TRBV20-1 and TRBJ2-2; D is unresolved. V lost 6 bases and J lost 2, with 10 bases in between. The CDR3 consists of 13 residues. The germline gives CDR1 DFQATT, CDR2 SNEGSKA (reference sequence). The CDR3 DNA reads TGCAGTGCCCCAGGCCAAAACACCGGGGAGCTGTTTTTT. It specifies CSAPGQNTGELFF.

This clonotype was detected only a few times. This chain's CDR3 is CASSQAVMNTEAFF. CDR3 sequence (DNA): TGTGCCAGCAGCCAGGCAGTTATGAACACTGAAGCTTTCTTT. The chain uses TRBV3-1 and TRBJ1-1; no firm D call. V lost 3 bases and J 0 bases, leaving 8 bases between the germline ends. Looked up from germline, CDR1 is LGHDT and CDR2 is YNNKEL (reference sequence). The CDR3 has 14 amino acids.

The V and J genes are TRBV20-1 and TRBJ2-1; 13 nucleotides line up with TRBD2. The CDR3 covers 17 residues. Trimming cost V 1 base and J 4 bases; bases outside gene matches: 7. Germline V gene lookup returns CDR1 DFQATT and CDR2 SNEGSKA (reference sequence). CDR3 protein: CSARVTVTSGRYNEQFF. The DNA of the CDR3 is TGCAGTGCTAGAGTCACAGTGACTAGCGGGAGGTACAATGAGCAGTTCTTC.

This clonotype was detected only a few times. V and J are TRBV3-1 and TRBJ2-7, with TRBD2 as a possible D gene (5 bases). V was trimmed by 4 bases and J by 6 bases, leaving 7 bases between them. The CDR3 runs 11 residues. Germline CDR1 is LGHDT and CDR2 is YNNKEL (reference sequence). The CDR3 region is CASSRGPEQYF. As DNA, the CDR3 is TGTGCCAGCAGCCGAGGGCCCGAGCAGTACTTC.

This clonotype was picked up a small number of times. The genes are TRBV5-1 and TRBJ2-3, with 12 bases lining up with TRBD2. This CDR3 has 16 residues. Germline values: CDR1 SGHRS, CDR2 YFSETQ. V lost 4 bases, J lost 5 bases, and 8 bases stayed unmatched. The CDR3 protein is CASSAGTSGFRDTQYF. The CDR3 region has the DNA TGCGCCAGCAGCGCTGGGACTAGCGGGTTTAGAGATACGCAGTATTTT.

The CDR3 sequence is CASSFGQGVNQPQHF. CDR3 nucleotides: TGTGCCAGCAGTTTTGGACAGGGGGTAAATCAGCCCCAGCATTTT. This chain uses TRBV2 with TRBJ1-5, with 10 bases fitting TRBD1. In germline, CDR1 is SNHLY, CDR2 FYNNEI. The CDR3 extends over 15 amino acids. The V segment lost 5 bases and the J segment 4 bases; nucleotides outside the gene matches: 5.

CDR3 sequence reads: CASSLVTSGQETQYF. The CDR3 nucleotides are TGTGCCAGCAGCTTAGTTACTAGCGGCCAAGAGACCCAGTACTTC. The J gene is TRBJ2-5, the V gene TRBV7-2, with 8 positions matching TRBD2. V trimming: 1 base; J trimming: 1 base; junction bases outside the gene matches: 2. CDR1 is SGHTA, CDR2 FQGNSA, per germline. The CDR3 consists of 15 residues. Combining the CDR3 with reference TRBV7-2 and TRBJ2-5 gives the whole variable domain GAGVSQSPSNKVTEKGKDVELRCDPISGHTALYWYRQSLGQGLEFLIYFQGNSAPDKSGLPSDRFSAERTGGSVSTLTIQRTQQEDSAVYLCASSLVTSGQETQYFGPGTRLLVL.

The chain uses TRBV6-2 or TRBV6-3 and TRBJ1-1; TRBD1 might be the D (6 bases). Germline V lookup: CDR1 MNHEY, CDR2 SVGEGT. Trimming shortened V by 5 bases and J by 6 bases, and 10 bases separated the two germline ends. This CDR3 has 12 residues. The CDR3 sequence is CASSGTPPEAFF. DNA of the CDR3: TGTGCCAGCAGTGGGACACCCCCTGAAGCTTTCTTT.

This clonotype turned up a few times. The gene calls are TRBV5-1 and TRBJ2-2, with D perhaps matching TRBD2 (5 bases). The CDR3 is 17 amino acids. The V gene lost 0 bases and the J gene lost 7 bases, with 19 bases spanning the gap. Germline CDR1 reads SGHRS; CDR2 reads YFSETQ. CDR3 sequence reads: CASSLVGSSTAGGELFF. CDR3 nucleotides: TGCGCCAGCAGCTTGGTGGGCTCTAGCACGGCCGGCGGGGAGCTGTTTTTT.

This chain joins TRBV19 and TRBJ2-3, with a weak D call TRBD2 (5 bases). The CDR3 loop spans 16 amino acids. The V gene's germline CDR1 is LNHDA and CDR2 SQIVND (reference sequence). V lost 6 bases and J 1 base, leaving 17 bases between the germline ends. The CDR3 is CASSPILGRGTDTQYF. CDR3 nucleotides: TGTGCCAGTAGCCCCATTCTCGGGCGGGGCACAGATACGCAGTATTTT.

This clonotype was seen more than once but under ten times. The chain is built from TRBV7-2 and TRBJ2-5; 7 positions agree with TRBD1. The CDR3 sequence is 15 residues long. Germline-derived CDR1 and CDR2 are SGHTA and FQGNSA. Trimming removed 1 base from V and 3 bases from J; junction bases left unmatched: 5. CDR3 nucleotide sequence: TGTGCCAGCAGCTTAGATAAGACAGGGAAAGAGACCCAGTACTTC. Translation gives CASSLDKTGKETQYF.